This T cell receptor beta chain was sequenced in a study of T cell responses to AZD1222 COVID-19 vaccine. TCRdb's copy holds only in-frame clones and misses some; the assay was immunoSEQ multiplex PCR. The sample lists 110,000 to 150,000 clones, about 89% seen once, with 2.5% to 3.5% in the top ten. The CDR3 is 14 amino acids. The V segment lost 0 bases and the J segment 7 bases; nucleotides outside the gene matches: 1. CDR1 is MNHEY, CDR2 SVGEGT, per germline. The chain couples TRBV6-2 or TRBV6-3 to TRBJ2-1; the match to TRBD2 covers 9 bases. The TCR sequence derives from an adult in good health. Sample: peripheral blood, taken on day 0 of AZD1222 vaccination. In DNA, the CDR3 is TGTGCCAGCAGTTACTCCCTAGCGGGGAATGAGCAGTTCTTC. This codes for CASSYSLAGNEQFF.